A single sample is the source of the 15 T cell receptor beta chains below, sequenced in a study of molecular identifiers for immune sequencing clone quantification. Each CDR3 protein gets one entry after TCRdb re-called the PCR reads with MiXCR. This table holds under 600,000 distinct CDR3 sequences, over 20% found once. Source material: naive CD8+ T cells from blood, with Jurkat cell RNA spiked in. Subset denoted: FACS-sorted CD8+CD4-CCR7+CD45RA+ naive T cells. These receptor sequences come from a human donor in good health. Some libraries in this study had Jurkat cell RNA spiked in.

The rearrangement links TRBV11-3 to TRBJ2-7; no clear D. The CDR3 totals 13 residues. Between the trimmed V and J ends, which lost 5 bases and 0 bases, there was a span of 8 bases. Germline loops: CDR1 SGHNT, CDR2 YENEEA. DNA of the CDR3: TGTGCCAGCAGCCAGAGTCACTCCTACGAGCAGTACTTC. Residues: CASSQSHSYEQYF.

This rearrangement joins TRBV7-9 to TRBJ1-2, with no clear D. Trimming shortened V by 7 bases and J by 2 bases, and 14 bases separated the two germline ends. Per germline, CDR1 SEHNR and CDR2 FQNEAQ (reference sequence). This CDR3 has 14 amino acids. The chain's CDR3 is CASNEHGTNYGYTF. The CDR3 DNA reads TGTGCCAGCAACGAACACGGAACCAACTATGGCTACACCTTC.

This chain joins TRBV13 and TRBJ2-3; 8 bases map to TRBD2. The CDR3 is 18 residues long. Losses at the gene ends were 2 bases for V and 1 base for J; bases not matched to a gene: 11. Germline loops: CDR1 PRHDT, CDR2 FYEKMQ (reference sequence). The CDR3 spells CASSLRLAGTPGTDTQYF. The CDR3 region has the DNA TGTGCCAGCAGCTTACGGTTAGCGGGGACTCCTGGCACAGATACGCAGTATTTT. Based on the CDR3 plus reference TRBV13 and TRBJ2-3, the full variable domain is AAGVIQSPRHLIKEKRETATLKCYPIPRHDTVYWYQQGPGQDPQFLISFYEKMQSDKGSIPDRFSAQQFSDYHSELNMSSLELGDSALYFCASSLRLAGTPGTDTQYFGPGTRLTVL.

This clonotype turned up a few times. This chain links TRBV29-1 with TRBJ2-1; 12 bases match TRBD2. This CDR3 contains 13 residues. The V gene end was trimmed by 4 bases and the J gene end by 8 bases; junction bases not matched to a gene: 3. The germline gives CDR1 SQVTM, CDR2 ANQGSEA. For the CDR3, the DNA is TGCAGCGTTGGACTAGCGGGAGTTCATGAGCAGTTCTTC. It is translated as CSVGLAGVHEQFF.

This clonotype was counted ten times or more. The chain joins TRBV7-9 to TRBJ2-4; the D gene is possibly TRBD1 (6 bases). V lost 1 base and J 8 bases, leaving 15 bases between the germline ends. Germline V gene sequence: CDR1 SEHNR, CDR2 FQNEAQ (reference sequence). CDR3 size: 15 residues. CDR3 sequence (DNA): TGTGCCAGCAGCTTAGTTCTGGGGGCGGCGGACATTCAGTACTTC. Residues: CASSLVLGAADIQYF.

In regard to this clonotype: A read error is possible here, since a much larger clone lies one base away. This sequence joins TRBV7-9 and TRBJ2-5; 8 bases align to TRBD1. The germline V gene encodes CDR1 SEHNR and CDR2 FQNEAQ (reference sequence). The CDR3 spans 15 residues. Unmatched junction bases numbered 8, after V lost 4 bases and J lost 4 bases. The CDR3 loop reads CASSSKDRERETQYF. The CDR3 nucleotides are TGTGCCAGCAGCTCTAAGGACAGGGAGAGAGAGACCCAGTACTTC.

As for this clonotype: It may be a read error: a sequence one base away is much more abundant. The gene calls are TRBV19 and TRBJ1-5, with D possibly matching TRBD1 (5 bases). Per germline, CDR1 LNHDA and CDR2 SQIVND (reference sequence). CDR3 length: 13 amino acids. V was trimmed by 1 base and J by 5 bases, leaving 6 bases between them. The CDR3: CASSIGQYQPQHF. CDR3 sequence (DNA): TGTGCCAGTAGTATAGGACAGTATCAGCCCCAGCATTTT.

V gene TRBV6-5 combines with J gene TRBJ2-3; TRBD2 matches 10 bases. V dropped 8 bases and J dropped 1; count of bases not matched to a gene: 6. Per the germline V gene, CDR1 is MNHEY and CDR2 is SVGAGI. The CDR3 sequence is 15 residues long. The CDR3 DNA follows: TGTGCCAGCGGGGTAGCGGGGGGACGCACAGATACGCAGTATTTT. It translates to CASGVAGGRTDTQYF.

This clonotype was counted ten times or more. The V gene is TRBV4-3, the J gene TRBJ2-3; possible D gene TRBD2, 5 bases. The CDR3 is 14 amino acids. The germline V gene encodes CDR1 LGHNA and CDR2 YSLEER. V was pared by 3 bases and J by 2 bases, with 9 bases between. The CDR3 here is CASSHGLATDTQYF. The CDR3 DNA sequence: TGCGCCAGCAGCCATGGACTTGCCACAGATACGCAGTATTTT.

This clonotype was counted many times. The CDR3 DNA is TGCAGCGTTTTACAGGGGAGGGGCACTGAAGCTTTCTTT. Amino acids: CSVLQGRGTEAFF. The V and J genes are TRBV29-1 and TRBJ1-1; 7 bases match TRBD1. Germline assignment: CDR1 SQVTM and CDR2 ANQGSEA. The CDR3 is 13 residues long. V was pared by 5 bases and J by 4 bases, with 7 bases of the junction left unmatched.

This clonotype was seen only a few times. The chain combines TRBV27 with TRBJ2-3, with a possible D match to TRBD2 (6 bases). The CDR3 loop spans 16 amino acids. V lost 5 bases and J lost 4, with 19 bases in between. Per the germline V gene, CDR1 is MNHEY and CDR2 is SMNVEV (reference sequence). The CDR3 region has the DNA TGTGCCAGCAGTGCCAGGAGGGCTATTGGAGCAGATACGCAGTATTTT. As protein: CASSARRAIGADTQYF.

The sample holds one count of this clonotype. A clone one base away is much larger, so this may be a read error. The CDR3 DNA is TGTGCCAGCAGCCCGGCCGCTAGCGCGACGTGGTCAGATACGCAGTATTTT. The encoded protein is CASSPAASATWSDTQYF. This rearrangement joins TRBV7-2 to TRBJ2-3, with D perhaps matching TRBD2 (6 bases). Between the trimmed V and J ends, which lost 5 bases and 4 bases, there was a span of 22 bases. This CDR3 has 17 amino acids. Germline V gene data show CDR1 as SGHTA and CDR2 as FQGNSA.

The table lists this clonotype with a few counts. This sequence joins TRBV20-1 and TRBJ2-5, with D maybe TRBD1 (5 bases). Trimming took 5 bases from V and 3 from J, leaving 16 bases between them. This CDR3 has 14 amino acids. Per germline, CDR1 DFQATT and CDR2 SNEGSKA (reference sequence). DNA of the CDR3: TGCAGTGCTCCAGGGCCCCAAGAGGAAGAGACCCAGTACTTC. Translation gives CSAPGPQEEETQYF.

This clonotype has ten or more counts. The genes are TRBV19 and TRBJ2-1; D might be TRBD1 or TRBD2, each matching 6 bases. The CDR3 length is 15 residues. Trimming stripped 1 base from V and 4 bases from J, with 11 bases between. Germline V gene sequence: CDR1 LNHDA, CDR2 SQIVND (reference sequence). The CDR3 is CASSIAGAVYNEQFF. The CDR3, as DNA: TGTGCCAGTAGTATAGCGGGGGCCGTTTACAATGAGCAGTTCTTC. Filled out from reference TRBV19 and TRBJ2-1, the complete variable domain reads DGGITQSPKYLFRKEGQNVTLSCEQNLNHDAMYWYRQDPGQGLRLIYYSQIVNDFQKGDIAEGYSVSREKKESFPLTVTSAQKNPTAFYLCASSIAGAVYNEQFFGPGTRLTVL.

The chain couples TRBV7-6 to TRBJ2-1, with D possibly TRBD2 on 6 matching bases. Germline V gene sequence: CDR1 SGHVS, CDR2 FNYEAQ. There are 17 residues in the CDR3. The V and J ends lost 5 bases and 2 bases respectively, with 19 bases between them. Written as DNA, the CDR3 is TGTGCCAGCAGCCTGGATTGGCGGGATGGCACCTACAATGAGCAGTTCTTC. The encoded protein is CASSLDWRDGTYNEQFF.